The 11 T cell receptor beta chains below all came from one sample that was sequenced in a study of cytomegalovirus exposure and HLA in healthy donors. TCRdb keeps only in-frame clones here, not all; method: immunoSEQ multiplex PCR. Of approximately 300,000 clones listed, roughly 88% were seen once; the top ten hold approximately 0.84%. The specimen was PBMCs. These receptors came from a woman in her late teens or twenties in good health and CMV-seronegative.

The chain joins TRBV4-3 to TRBJ1-2; tentatively, D is TRBD1 (5 bases). The CDR3 covers 15 residues. The germline CDR1 and CDR2 sequences are LGHNA and YSLEER. Trimming removed 0 bases from V and 1 base from J, with 9 bases in between. The CDR3 reads CASSQDQGLNYGYTF. As DNA, the CDR3 is TGCGCCAGCAGCCAAGACCAGGGACTTAACTATGGCTACACCTTC.

The chain recombines TRBV2 with TRBJ1-1; TRBD1 might be the D (5 bases). The CDR3 covers 14 residues. V lost 4 bases and J lost 0, with 9 bases in between. Germline CDR1 and CDR2: SNHLY and FYNNEI. In DNA, the CDR3 is TGTGCCAGCAGTGGGGGCCGGGTGAACACTGAAGCTTTCTTT. Translating gives CASSGGRVNTEAFF. Filled out from reference TRBV2 and TRBJ1-1, the complete variable domain reads EPEVTQTPSHQVTQMGQEVILRCVPISNHLYFYWYRQILGQKVEFLVSFYNNEISEKSEIFDDQFSVERPDGSNFTLKIRSTKLEDSAMYFCASSGGRVNTEAFFGQGTRLTVV.

The V call is TRBV29-1, the J call TRBJ1-2, with 9 nucleotides matching TRBD1. The CDR3 runs to 13 residues. The trim removed 6 bases at V and 3 bases at J, leaving 5 bases unmatched. Germline CDR1 and CDR2: SQVTM and ANQGSEA. The CDR3 region is CSVRQGGDYGYTF. CDR3 DNA: TGCAGCGTCAGACAGGGGGGGGACTATGGCTACACCTTC.

The chain couples TRBV6-5 to TRBJ2-4; 7 bases are shared with TRBD1. CDR3 length: 14 amino acids. V shed 8 bases, J shed 2 bases, and the junction held 6 bases outside the gene matches. The germline gives CDR1 MNHEY, CDR2 SVGAGI. CDR3 nucleotide sequence: TGTGCCAGCCAGACAGGGTCGACCAAAAACATTCAGTACTTC. Its protein is CASQTGSTKNIQYF.

V and J are TRBV19 and TRBJ2-7, with D possibly being TRBD1 (6 bases). V was trimmed by 8 bases and J by 3 bases, leaving 17 bases between them. CDR1 LNHDA and CDR2 SQIVND come from the germline V gene (reference sequence). CDR3 length: 14 amino acids. As DNA, the CDR3 is TGTGCCAGTCGCTCGACAGGAGAAAGCTACGAGCAGTACTTC. It is translated as CASRSTGESYEQYF.

This clone was detected only a few times. This sequence joins TRBV30 and TRBJ2-7; TRBD2 agrees at 13 bases. The CDR3 has 15 amino acids. The germline CDR1 and CDR2 sequences are GTSNPN and SVGIG (reference sequence). The junction had 6 bases not matched to a gene; V was cut back by 0 bases and J by 7 bases. CDR3 region: CAWSVGTSGKGEQYF. CDR3 nucleotides: TGTGCCTGGAGTGTAGGGACTAGCGGGAAGGGGGAGCAGTACTTC.

This chain connects TRBV7-3 to TRBJ2-3; D is ambiguous. The CDR3 is made up of 14 amino acids. Trimming cost V 2 bases and J 4 bases, with 10 bases left between them. Looked up from germline, CDR1 is SGHTA and CDR2 is FQGTGA. CDR3 in amino acids: CASSLPPVADTQYF. CDR3 in DNA: TGTGCCAGCAGCTTACCCCCAGTGGCAGATACGCAGTATTTT.

This clone was counted only a few times. The rearrangement joins TRBV18 to TRBJ2-5, with D perhaps matching TRBD2 (6 bases). Germline V gene lookup returns CDR1 KGHSH and CDR2 LQKENI. With 3 bases removed from V and 5 bases from J, the gap between germline ends came to 13 bases. The CDR3 totals 14 residues. The CDR3, as DNA: TGTGCCAGCTCACCCCGGGACGGAGGGGAGACCCAGTACTTC. The encoded protein is CASSPRDGGETQYF.

As regards this clone: Other DNA sequences in this sample translate to the same CDR3. Here the CDR3 DNA reads TGTGCCAGCTCACCTCTAGCGGGATTGGACGAGCAGTACTTC. It codes for CASSPLAGLDEQYF. The rearrangement joins TRBV18 to TRBJ2-7; 9 bases match TRBD2. The CDR3 consists of 14 residues. CDR1 and CDR2 (germline): KGHSH, LQKENI. V shed 3 bases and J 5 bases; nucleotides not matched to a gene: 5.

This chain connects TRBV10-3 to TRBJ2-1, with a tentative D call TRBD2 (6 bases). Looked up from germline, CDR1 is ENHRY and CDR2 is SYGVKD. The CDR3 is 15 residues long. The ends were cut back, 8 bases at V and 8 bases at J, with 22 bases in the middle. CDR3 coding DNA: TGTGCCATCCTACCCTCGACGGGAGTAGGCGATGAGCAGTTCTTC. Translation gives CAILPSTGVGDEQFF.

Only a few counts were recorded for this clone. This chain joins TRBV25-1 and TRBJ2-1; D is unclear. Germline lookup yields CDR1 MGHDK and CDR2 SYGVNS. V shed 6 bases and J shed 5 bases, with 20 bases lying between them. The CDR3 runs to 16 residues. This CDR3 reads CASRAPGVRPNNEQFF. DNA for the CDR3: TGTGCCAGCAGGGCCCCTGGCGTGAGGCCGAACAATGAGCAGTTCTTC.